The 18 T cell receptor beta chains below come from one sample, sequenced in a study of regulatory and conventional T cells in RAG deficiency. Sequencing used immunoSEQ multiplex PCR; TCRdb keeps in-frame clones, though not all of them. The sample holds around 10,000 clones; more than 80% are singletons and the top ten take over 1%. Blood CD4+ CD25-high CD127-low regulatory T cells supplied the genomic DNA template. Separately, the same data were catalogued under a study of regulatory T cells. That report adds: The PCR used 52 TRBV and 13 TRBJ primers.

The specimen was Tregs sorted from blood. These receptors were taken from a human donor in good health.

This clone was counted a single time. The CDR3 sequence is CASSLRAGYNEQFF. In DNA form, the CDR3 reads TGTGCCAGCAGCTTAAGAGCGGGTTACAATGAGCAGTTCTTC. This chain links TRBV7-9 with TRBJ2-1, with D maybe TRBD2 (6 bases). Between the trimmed V and J ends, which lost 2 bases and 4 bases, there was a span of 9 bases. The V gene's germline CDR1 is SEHNR and CDR2 FQNEAQ (reference sequence). The CDR3 extends over 14 amino acids.

This chain uses TRBV6-6 with TRBJ1-1; tentative D call: TRBD1 (5 bases). The CDR3 contains 14 residues. From germline, CDR1 is MNHNY and CDR2 SVGAGI (reference sequence). The V and J ends lost 4 bases and 8 bases respectively, with 17 bases between them. CDR3: CASSSGYDSREAFF. In nucleotides, the CDR3 is TGTGCCAGCAGTTCAGGGTATGACAGCAGAGAAGCTTTCTTT.

The J gene is TRBJ1-4, the V gene TRBV27; no clear D. V dropped 5 bases and J dropped 0 bases, with 10 bases sitting between them. Germline-derived CDR1 and CDR2 are MNHEY and SMNVEV (reference sequence). The CDR3 runs 15 residues. The CDR3 here is CASSKSAATNEKLFF. CDR3 coding DNA: TGTGCCAGCAGTAAATCAGCCGCAACTAATGAAAAACTGTTTTTT.

To note about this clone: The junction and the germline gene differ at one end; a read error may be behind it. The genes are TRBV14 and TRBJ1-4; D might be TRBD1 (5 bases). From germline, CDR1 is SGHDN and CDR2 FVKESK. The length of the CDR3 is 14 residues. CDR3 sequence reads: CASSLGGTSEKLFF. The CDR3 nucleotides read TGTGCCAGCAGCCTAGGAGGGACTAGTGAAAAACTGTTTTTT.

CDR3 nucleotides: TGTGCCAGCAGCGTAGTGGGGGTGGATACGCAGTATTTT. This sequence encodes CASSVVGVDTQYF. The chain recombines TRBV9 with TRBJ2-3; D may correspond to TRBD1 or TRBD2 (5 bases each). Trimming shortened V by 0 bases and J by 6 bases, and 8 bases separated the two germline ends. Germline CDR1 SGDLS, CDR2 YYNGEE. The CDR3 consists of 13 residues.

The V call is TRBV10-1, the J call TRBJ2-1, with D perhaps TRBD1 (5 bases). Germline CDR1 WNHNN, CDR2 SYGVQD (reference sequence). Trimming left V 10 bases short and J 7 bases short, with 17 bases between. The CDR3 has 13 residues. The CDR3 protein is CAIPPRVPNEQFF. In DNA form, the CDR3 reads TGCGCCATTCCCCCCAGGGTCCCGAATGAGCAGTTCTTC.

The rearrangement links TRBV11-2 to TRBJ2-7; a possible D gene is TRBD2 (6 bases). Germline CDR1 is SGHAT and CDR2 is FQNNGV. The V end was cut by 7 bases, the J end by 1 base, with 11 bases between. This CDR3 contains 13 residues. The CDR3 bases are TGTGCCAGCACCCTTAGCGGATCCTACGAGCAGTACTTC. Its translation is CASTLSGSYEQYF.

The gene calls are TRBV7-2 and TRBJ1-4; TRBD1 matches at 7 bases. Germline-derived CDR1 and CDR2 are SGHTA and FQGNSA. The CDR3 loop spans 17 amino acids. V lost 2 bases, J lost 7 bases, and 13 bases stayed unmatched. The CDR3 sequence is CASSLRGGDSPFEKLFF. The CDR3 nucleotides read TGTGCCAGCAGCTTACGTGGCGGGGACAGCCCGTTTGAAAAACTGTTTTTT.

This chain connects TRBV27 to TRBJ2-6, with D unclear. The CDR3 spans 15 residues. Germline values: CDR1 MNHEY, CDR2 SMNVEV (reference sequence). Between the trimmed V and J ends, which lost 6 bases and 0 bases, there was a span of 9 bases. The CDR3 reads CASRMGISGANVLTF. The CDR3 DNA is TGTGCCAGCAGAATGGGGATCTCTGGGGCCAACGTCCTGACTTTC.

The gene calls are TRBV30 and TRBJ2-1, with D perhaps being TRBD1 or TRBD2 (7 bases each). Deletions cut 3 bases from V and 7 bases from J, with 16 bases between. Germline CDR1 and CDR2: GTSNPN and SVGIG (reference sequence). The CDR3 totals 14 residues. The CDR3 is CAWRGGLGGNEQFF. In DNA form, the CDR3 reads TGTGCCTGGAGAGGGGGCCTCGGGGGGAATGAGCAGTTCTTC.

Remarks on this clone: Mismatch with germline at one junction end may stem from a read error. The chain uses TRBV4-2 and TRBJ2-6; D is uncertain. This CDR3 is built from 15 residues. Germline CDR1 is LGHNA and CDR2 is YNFKEQ. In DNA form, the CDR3 reads TGTGCCAGCACCCAAGTGGGATCTGGGGCCAACGTCCTGACTTTC. Protein sequence: CASTQVGSGANVLTF.

V is TRBV2 and J is TRBJ2-7; TRBD1 agrees at 9 bases. J was trimmed by 6 bases and V by 5 bases; bases with no gene match: 8. CDR1 is SNHLY, CDR2 FYNNEI, per germline. The CDR3 is made up of 14 amino acids. The CDR3 DNA reads TGTGCCAGCAGTCGGGACAGGGTACCTTCCGAGCAGTACTTC. Translated, it gives CASSRDRVPSEQYF.

To note about this clone: One junction end does not reproduce the germline sequence, and a read error may be involved. The chain has TRBV5-1 and TRBJ1-1; 9 bases fit TRBD1. CDR3 length equals 18 residues. CDR1 is SGHRS and CDR2 is YFSETQ in the germline V gene. The chain's CDR3 is CASSFILGDRASNTGAFF. The DNA of the CDR3 is TGCGCCAGCAGCTTTATCTTAGGGGACAGGGCATCGAACACTGGAGCTTTCTTT. The full variable domain, its missing parts supplied by reference TRBV5-1 and TRBJ1-1, is KAGVTQTPRYLIKTRGQQVTLSCSPISGHRSVSWYQQTPGQGLQFLFEYFSETQRNKGNFPGRFSGRQFSNSRSEMNVSTLELGDSALYLCASSFILGDRASNTGAFFGQGTRLTVV.

The chain links TRBV5-4 to TRBJ2-7, with D hard to call. The CDR3 runs 13 residues. V lost 4 bases and J 5 bases, leaving 13 bases between the germline ends. Germline loops: CDR1 SGHNT, CDR2 YYREEE (reference sequence). The CDR3 protein is CASSLWGSNEQYF. For the CDR3, the DNA is TGTGCCAGCAGCCTGTGGGGTAGCAACGAGCAGTACTTC.

The V gene is TRBV2, the J gene TRBJ1-2, with TRBD1 as a possible D gene (5 bases). V shed 7 bases and J shed 3 bases, with 12 bases lying between them. The CDR3 covers 13 residues. CDR1 and CDR2 from the germline V gene are SNHLY and FYNNEI. This CDR3 is CASTGLTDYGYTF. The CDR3 nucleotides are TGTGCCAGCACGGGACTTACCGACTATGGCTACACCTTC.

This clone showed up just once. The chain has TRBV5-4 and TRBJ2-3; 7 bases are shared with TRBD1. CDR1 is SGHNT, CDR2 YYREEE, per germline (reference sequence). CDR3 length: 15 residues. The V segment lost 0 bases and the J segment 4 bases; nucleotides outside the gene matches: 5. The CDR3 nucleotides read TGTGCCAGCAGCTTGGGACAGGGAGATCCAGATACGCAGTATTTT. Its protein is CASSLGQGDPDTQYF.

The genes are TRBV7-9 and TRBJ1-5, with D unclear. The CDR3 runs to 12 residues. Germline V CDR1 and CDR2: SEHNR, FQNEAQ (reference sequence). Between the trimmed V and J ends, which lost 3 bases and 10 bases, there was a span of 10 bases. This CDR3 reads CASSFLAGPQHF. In DNA form, the CDR3 reads TGTGCCAGCAGCTTCCTCGCGGGACCCCAGCATTTT.

The gene calls are TRBV7-9 and TRBJ1-4; 11 nucleotides align to TRBD1. Per germline, CDR1 SEHNR and CDR2 FQNEAQ (reference sequence). The CDR3 is 14 amino acids. Trimming cost V 5 bases and J 7 bases; bases outside gene matches: 3. The CDR3 DNA sequence: TGTGCCAGCAGCCCCGGACAGGGGGCTGAAAAACTGTTTTTT. Protein product: CASSPGQGAEKLFF. Supplemented by reference TRBV7-9 and TRBJ1-4, the full variable domain reads DTGVSQNPRHKITKRGQNVTFRCDPISEHNRLYWYRQTLGQGPEFLTYFQNEAQLEKSRLLSDRFSAERPKGSFSTLEIQRTEQGDSAMYLCASSPGQGAEKLFFGSGTQLSVL.